A single T cell receptor beta chain is shown here with its context. The data stem from a study of cytomegalovirus exposure and HLA in healthy donors. For the study at large: Across 300 to 400 genotyped donors, roughly 85% landed in the Caucasian-associated ancestry cluster.

This CDR3 comprises 15 residues. The V end lost 4 bases, the J end lost 11 bases, and 20 bases lay between the germline ends. CDR1 and CDR2 from the germline V gene are LNHDA and SQIVND (reference sequence). Researchers ran the PCR with 60 Vbeta and 13 Jbeta primers. Here immunoSEQ multiplex PCR was the method, and the copy in TCRdb shows in-frame clones only, minus some. The table lists around 200,000 clones, 70% to 80% of them singletons. The sequenced material came from PBMCs. This chain uses TRBV19 with TRBJ1-4, with D possibly being TRBD1 (6 bases). The receptor's source is a man younger than 45 in good health and CMV-seronegative. The CDR3 bases are TGTGCCAGTAGTACAACAGGGATAGGATCGGAGAAACTGTTTTTT. It specifies CASSTTGIGSEKLFF.